The clone carrying this T cell receptor beta chain was counted at least ten times. This sample is part of a study of cytomegalovirus exposure and HLA in healthy donors. A multiplex PCR was run with 60 Vbeta primers and 13 Jbeta primers. The table came from immunoSEQ multiplex PCR; TCRdb's copy has only in-frame clones and leaves some out. The sample carries more than 150,000 clones, approximately 84% recorded once. V gave up 3 bases and J gave up 4 bases; unmatched junction bases: 6. The CDR3 has 16 residues. CDR1 LGHNA and CDR2 YNFKEQ come from the germline V gene. Regarding donors, all were healthy bone marrow donors.

The clonotype originates from a girl younger than two in good health and CMV-seronegative. The sequenced sample consisted of PBMCs. This chain uses TRBV4-2 with TRBJ2-3; TRBD2 aligns across 11 bases. The CDR3: CASSQVTSGRPDTQYF. In DNA, the CDR3 is TGTGCCAGCAGCCAGGTTACTAGCGGGAGACCAGATACGCAGTATTTT.